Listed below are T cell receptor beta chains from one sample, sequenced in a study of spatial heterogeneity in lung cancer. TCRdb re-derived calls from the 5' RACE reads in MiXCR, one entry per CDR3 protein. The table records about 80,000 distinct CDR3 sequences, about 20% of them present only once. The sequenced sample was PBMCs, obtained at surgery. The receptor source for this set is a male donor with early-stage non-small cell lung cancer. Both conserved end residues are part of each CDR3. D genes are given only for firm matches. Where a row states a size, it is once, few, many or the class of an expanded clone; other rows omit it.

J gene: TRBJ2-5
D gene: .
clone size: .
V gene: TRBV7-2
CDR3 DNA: TGTGCCAGCAGCCCCCATGCGGCAGGGACTGAGACCCAGTACTTC
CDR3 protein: CASSPHAAGTETQYF

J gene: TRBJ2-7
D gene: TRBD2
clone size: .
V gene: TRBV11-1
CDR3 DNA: TGTGCCAGCAGCTTGGGACGCGGAGCGGGAGGGGACTACGAGCAGTACTTC
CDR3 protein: CASSLGRGAGGDYEQYF

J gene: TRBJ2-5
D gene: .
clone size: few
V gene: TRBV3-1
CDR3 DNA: TGTGCCAGCAGCCAAGATAGGGGAGGGGGAGAGACCCAGTACTTC
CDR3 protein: CASSQDRGGGETQYF

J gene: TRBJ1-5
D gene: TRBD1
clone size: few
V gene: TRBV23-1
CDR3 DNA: TGCGCCAGCGCGCAAAGGGGGCAGTACAATCAGCCCCAGCATTTT
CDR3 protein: CASAQRGQYNQPQHF

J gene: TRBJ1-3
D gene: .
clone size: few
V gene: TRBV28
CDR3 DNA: TGTGCCAGCAGTTTGGCCAGCGGTTCTGGAAACACCATATATTTT
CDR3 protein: CASSLASGSGNTIYF

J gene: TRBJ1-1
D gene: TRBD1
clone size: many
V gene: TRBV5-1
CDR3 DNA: TGTGCCAGCAGTCGGACAGGGAACACTGAAGCTTTCTTT
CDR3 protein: CASSRTGNTEAFF

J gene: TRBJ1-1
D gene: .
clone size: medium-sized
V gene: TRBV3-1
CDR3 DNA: TGTGCCAGCAGGGATTCCATGAACAGTGAAGCTTTCTTT
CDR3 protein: CASRDSMNSEAFF

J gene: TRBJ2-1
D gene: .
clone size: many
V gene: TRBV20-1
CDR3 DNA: TGCAGTGCTAGAGACCCAAGGTCCAATGAGCAGTTCTTC
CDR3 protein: CSARDPRSNEQFF

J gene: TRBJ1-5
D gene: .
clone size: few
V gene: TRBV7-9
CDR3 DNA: TGTGCCAGCAGCTTGACGGGTTTACAGCCCCAGCATTTT
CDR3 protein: CASSLTGLQPQHF

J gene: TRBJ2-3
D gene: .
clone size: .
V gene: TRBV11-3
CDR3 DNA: TGTGCCAGCAGTCCCGGGAGCTTCTACACAGATGCGCAGTATTTT
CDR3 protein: CASSPGSFYTDAQYF

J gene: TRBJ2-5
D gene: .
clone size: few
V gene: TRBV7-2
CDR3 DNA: TGTGCCAGCAGCTTACCGCAGCAGGAGACCCAGTACTTC
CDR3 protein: CASSLPQQETQYF

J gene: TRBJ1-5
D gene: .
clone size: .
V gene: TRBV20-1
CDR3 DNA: TGCAGTGCTGGGGAGGGCGGCAATCAGCCCCAGCATTTT
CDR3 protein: CSAGEGGNQPQHF

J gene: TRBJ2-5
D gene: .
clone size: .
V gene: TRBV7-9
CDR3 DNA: TGTGCCAGCAGCCCCAAGACCGTCATTGGCCCGGCCCAGTACTTC
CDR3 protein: CASSPKTVIGPAQYF

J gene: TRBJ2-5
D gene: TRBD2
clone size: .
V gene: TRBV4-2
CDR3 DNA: TGTGCCAGCAGCCAAGAGCTAGCGGGGGGCGGAGAGACCCAGTACTTC
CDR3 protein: CASSQELAGGGETQYF

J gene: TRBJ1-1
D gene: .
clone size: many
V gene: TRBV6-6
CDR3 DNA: TGTGCCAGCAGCCCCGGCACTGAAGCTTTCTTT
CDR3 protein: CASSPGTEAFF

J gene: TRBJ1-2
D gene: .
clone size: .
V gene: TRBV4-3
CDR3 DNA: TGCGCCAGCAGCCAACTTACAGGATTTAACTATGGCTACACCTTC
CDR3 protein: CASSQLTGFNYGYTF

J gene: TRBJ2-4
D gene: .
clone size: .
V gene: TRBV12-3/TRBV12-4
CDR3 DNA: TGTGCCAGCAGTACGGGACACCTAGCCAAAAACATTCAGTACTTC
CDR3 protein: CASSTGHLAKNIQYF

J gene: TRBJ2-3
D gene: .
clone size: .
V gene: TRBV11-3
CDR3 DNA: TGTGCCAGCAGCTTACAAGGAGATACGCAGTATTTT
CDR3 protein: CASSLQGDTQYF

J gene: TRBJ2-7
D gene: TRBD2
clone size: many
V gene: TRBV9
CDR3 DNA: TGTGCCAGCAGCGTAGGTCTAGCGGAGACCTACGAGCAGTACTTC
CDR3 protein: CASSVGLAETYEQYF

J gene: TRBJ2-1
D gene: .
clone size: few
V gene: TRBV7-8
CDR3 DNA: TGTGCCAGCAGCCTGGGGGAAGCCTACAATGAGCAGTTCTTC
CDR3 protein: CASSLGEAYNEQFF

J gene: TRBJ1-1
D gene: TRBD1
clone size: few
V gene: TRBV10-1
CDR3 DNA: TGCGCCAGGAGAACAGGGGAAACTGAAGCTTTCTTT
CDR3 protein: CARRTGETEAFF

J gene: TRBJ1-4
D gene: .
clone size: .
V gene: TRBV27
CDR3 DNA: TGTGCCAGCAGTTTAATGGCTAATGAAAAACTGTTTTTT
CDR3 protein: CASSLMANEKLFF

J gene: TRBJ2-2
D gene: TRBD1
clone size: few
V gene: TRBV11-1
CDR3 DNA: TGTGCCAGCAGCCGGGGGACAGGAGGGAACACCGGGGAGCTGTTTTTT
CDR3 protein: CASSRGTGGNTGELFF

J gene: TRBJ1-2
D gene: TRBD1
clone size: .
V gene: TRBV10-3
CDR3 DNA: TGTGCCATCAGTGACCCCGGGAGGGGGCCTAACTATGGCTACACCTTC
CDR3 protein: CAISDPGRGPNYGYTF

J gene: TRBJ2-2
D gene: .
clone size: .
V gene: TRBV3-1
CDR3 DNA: TGTGCCAGCAGCCGATCCGACTGGAACACCGGGGAGCTGTTTTTT
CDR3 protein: CASSRSDWNTGELFF

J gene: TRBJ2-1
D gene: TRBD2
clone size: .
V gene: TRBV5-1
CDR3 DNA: TGCGCCAGCAGACTAGCGGGAGGCAATGAGCAGTTCTTC
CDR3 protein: CASRLAGGNEQFF

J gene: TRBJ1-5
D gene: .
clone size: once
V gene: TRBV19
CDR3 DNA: TGTGCCAGTAGCAAGGACCCGCCGAGCAATCAGCCCCAGCATTTT
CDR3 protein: CASSKDPPSNQPQHF

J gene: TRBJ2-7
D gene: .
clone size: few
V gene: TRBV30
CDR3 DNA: TGTGCCTGGAGTGTACTCGGGGAGCAGTACTTC
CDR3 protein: CAWSVLGEQYF

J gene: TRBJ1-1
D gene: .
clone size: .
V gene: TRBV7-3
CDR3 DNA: TGTGCCAGCAGCTTATGGGGCGGAAACCCGAAGGACACTGAAGCTTTCTTT
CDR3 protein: CASSLWGGNPKDTEAFF

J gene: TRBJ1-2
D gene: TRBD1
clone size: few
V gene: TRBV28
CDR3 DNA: TGTGCCAGCAGCACGGGACAGGGTTGGTTATACACCTTC
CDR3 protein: CASSTGQGWLYTF

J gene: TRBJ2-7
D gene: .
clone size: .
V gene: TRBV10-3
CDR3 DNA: TGTGCCATCAGCGACGGACAGTTCAACTCCTACGAGCAGTACTTC
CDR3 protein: CAISDGQFNSYEQYF

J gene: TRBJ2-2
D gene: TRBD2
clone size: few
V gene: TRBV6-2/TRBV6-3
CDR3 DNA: TGTGCCAGCAGGATCCTAAGCGGGGGGACTACGAACACCGGGGAGCTGTTTTTT
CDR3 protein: CASRILSGGTTNTGELFF

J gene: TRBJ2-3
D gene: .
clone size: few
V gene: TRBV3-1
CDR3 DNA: TGTGCCAGCAGCCATGACACAGATACGCAGTATTTT
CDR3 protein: CASSHDTDTQYF

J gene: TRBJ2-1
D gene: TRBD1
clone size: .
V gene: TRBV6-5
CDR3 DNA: TGTGCCAGCAGCCGACAGGGGGTTTCCTACAATGAGCAGTTCTTC
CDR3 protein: CASSRQGVSYNEQFF

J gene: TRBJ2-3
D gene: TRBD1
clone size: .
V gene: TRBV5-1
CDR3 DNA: TGCGCCAGCAGCGTGACAGGGGGCCGCACAGATACGCAGTATTTT
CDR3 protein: CASSVTGGRTDTQYF

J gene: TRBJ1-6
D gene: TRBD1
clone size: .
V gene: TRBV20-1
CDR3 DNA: TGCAGTGCTAGAGTTGTGGGACAGGTTGATTCACCCCTCCACTTT
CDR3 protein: CSARVVGQVDSPLHF

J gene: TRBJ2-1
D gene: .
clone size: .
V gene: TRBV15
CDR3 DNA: TGTGCCACCAGCAGAGATGGAATGTACAATGAGCAGTTCTTC
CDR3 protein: CATSRDGMYNEQFF

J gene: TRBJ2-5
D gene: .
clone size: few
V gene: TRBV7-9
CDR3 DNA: TGTGCCAGCAGCTTATTTCAGGGAGAAGAGACCCAGTACTTC
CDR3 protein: CASSLFQGEETQYF

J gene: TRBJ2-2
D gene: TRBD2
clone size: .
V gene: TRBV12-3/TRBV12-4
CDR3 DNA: TGTGCCAGCAGTTTATATCAGCGGGGGACCGGGGAGCTGTTTTTT
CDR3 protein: CASSLYQRGTGELFF

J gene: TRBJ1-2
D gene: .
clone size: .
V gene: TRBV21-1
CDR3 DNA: TGTGCCAGCATGGAGGGCCCCAACTATGGCTACACCTTC
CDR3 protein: CASMEGPNYGYTF